Below, 24 T cell receptor beta chains from the same sample are listed, as sequenced in a study of T cell changes during pregnancy in multiple sclerosis. Assay: immunoSEQ multiplex PCR; the TCRdb copy retains only in-frame clones and omits some. This sample has 70,000 to 80,000 clones, with about 94% found just once. Sequencing was performed on peripheral blood, taken in the third trimester of pregnancy. These receptors all come from a female donor with multiple sclerosis, enrolled in a pregnancy study.

The V call is TRBV7-9, the J call TRBJ2-7, with D perhaps matching TRBD2 (6 bases). CDR1 SEHNR and CDR2 FQNEAQ come from the germline V gene (reference sequence). V was cut by 1 base and J by 1 base, with 14 bases left in between. This CDR3 has 16 residues. This chain's CDR3 is CASSLVEGGSSYEQYF. The CDR3 bases are TGTGCCAGCAGCTTAGTGGAGGGTGGTTCTTCCTACGAGCAGTACTTC.

The V gene is TRBV19, the J gene TRBJ2-1, with 8 bases that match TRBD1. The junction had 14 bases not matched to a gene; V was cut back by 4 bases and J by 6 bases. Per germline, CDR1 LNHDA and CDR2 SQIVND (reference sequence). This CDR3 is 17 amino acids long. As DNA, the CDR3 is TGTGCCAGTAGTACCCCGGACAGGGACAAGAACCTCAATGAGCAGTTCTTC. Its translation is CASSTPDRDKNLNEQFF. Full variable domain (rest looked up from reference TRBV19 and TRBJ2-1): DGGITQSPKYLFRKEGQNVTLSCEQNLNHDAMYWYRQDPGQGLRLIYYSQIVNDFQKGDIAEGYSVSREKKESFPLTVTSAQKNPTAFYLCASSTPDRDKNLNEQFFGPGTRLTVL.

V is TRBV6-6 and J is TRBJ1-2, with 7 bases identical to TRBD1. This CDR3 is built from 16 residues. Per the germline V gene, CDR1 is MNHNY and CDR2 is SVGAGI (reference sequence). The ends lost 2 bases at V and 3 bases at J; junction bases unmatched: 9. CDR3 coding DNA: TGTGCCAGCAGTTACCCCCTTGACAGGGCACACTATGGCTACACCTTC. Protein: CASSYPLDRAHYGYTF.

The V gene is TRBV9, the J gene TRBJ2-2; no clear D gene. This CDR3 is 14 amino acids long. Trimming pared 4 bases from V and 2 bases from J, leaving 9 bases between. Germline assignment: CDR1 SGDLS and CDR2 YYNGEE. CDR3: CASSTRGNTGELFF. Here the CDR3 DNA reads TGTGCCAGCAGCACACGCGGCAACACCGGGGAGCTGTTTTTT.

The J gene is TRBJ2-3, the V gene TRBV19; TRBD1 aligns across 12 bases. With V trimmed by 1 base and J by 3 bases, 8 bases remained unmatched. The CDR3 is 18 residues long. Looked up from germline, CDR1 is LNHDA and CDR2 is SQIVND (reference sequence). The CDR3 protein is CASSIGGGQGALTDTQYF. DNA of the CDR3: TGTGCCAGTAGTATAGGCGGGGGACAGGGGGCTCTGACAGATACGCAGTATTTT.

The gene calls are TRBV9 and TRBJ2-1; TRBD1 matches 7 bases. V shed 4 bases, J shed 8 bases, and the junction held 3 bases outside the gene matches. Germline-derived CDR1 and CDR2 are SGDLS and YYNGEE. CDR3 length: 12 residues. The CDR3 DNA sequence: TGTGCCAGCAGCTTACAGGGGTATGAGCAGTTCTTC. Its protein product is CASSLQGYEQFF.

The CDR3 DNA sequence: TGTGCCATCGGGGCTGGGGATGATGAAGCTTTCTTT. Translating it yields CAIGAGDDEAFF. J is TRBJ1-1 and V is TRBV10-3, with a weak D call TRBD1 (5 bases). The CDR3 has 12 residues. Germline lookup yields CDR1 ENHRY and CDR2 SYGVKD. V lost 8 bases to trimming and J lost 7 bases, with 14 bases between them.

The V call is TRBV12-5, the J call TRBJ2-1; 14 positions match TRBD2. V lost 1 base and J lost 8; bases outside the gene matches: 4. The CDR3 is 16 residues long. The V gene's germline CDR1 is LGHNT and CDR2 FRNRAP. DNA for the CDR3: TGTGCTAGTGGTTTGGCCGGGACTAGCGGGGGATATGAGCAGTTCTTC. Residues: CASGLAGTSGGYEQFF.

The chain links TRBV4-1 to TRBJ1-1; 9 positions match TRBD1. V lost 4 bases, J lost 5 bases, and 5 bases stayed unmatched. The length of the CDR3 is 14 residues. Germline CDR1 and CDR2: MGHRA and YSYEKL. Here the CDR3 DNA reads TGCGCCAGCAGCCTACAGGGGGCAGGAACTGAAGCTTTCTTT. Translating it yields CASSLQGAGTEAFF.

The chain recombines TRBV7-9 with TRBJ1-1, with D maybe TRBD1 (6 bases). This CDR3 has 15 residues. Trimming removed 5 bases at V and 2 bases at J, with 15 bases between. Germline V CDR1 and CDR2: SEHNR, FQNEAQ (reference sequence). CDR3 coding DNA: TGTGCCAGCAGCAGAGGGGCGGGGGCTAACACTGAAGCTTTCTTT. Translating gives CASSRGAGANTEAFF.

V is TRBV29-1 and J is TRBJ2-5; 7 nucleotides line up with TRBD2. Germline CDR1 SQVTM, CDR2 ANQGSEA. This CDR3 spans 12 amino acids. V shed 8 bases and J 5 bases; nucleotides not matched to a gene: 8. CDR3 sequence: CSWGGRGETQYF. CDR3 in DNA: TGCAGCTGGGGGGGGAGAGGCGAGACCCAGTACTTC.

The sample holds one count of this clone. The chain has TRBV11-3 and TRBJ2-1, with a weak D call TRBD2 (5 bases). Germline V gene data show CDR1 as SGHNT and CDR2 as YENEEA. This CDR3 region has 13 residues. The V end was cut by 1 base, the J end by 12 bases, with 13 bases between. This CDR3 is CASSLVRGGGQFF. CDR3 nucleotides: TGTGCCAGCAGCTTAGTTCGGGGTGGAGGGCAGTTCTTC.

The J gene is TRBJ2-5, the V gene TRBV13, with 7 bases fitting TRBD2. Germline loops: CDR1 PRHDT, CDR2 FYEKMQ (reference sequence). CDR3 length equals 16 residues. The V segment lost 1 base and the J segment 7 bases; nucleotides outside the gene matches: 12. The CDR3 bases are TGTGCCAGCAGCTTAGAGGTCACTAGCGCGTGGGGGACCCAGTACTTC. It is translated as CASSLEVTSAWGTQYF. Full variable domain (rest looked up from reference TRBV13 and TRBJ2-5): AAGVIQSPRHLIKEKRETATLKCYPIPRHDTVYWYQQGPGQDPQFLISFYEKMQSDKGSIPDRFSAQQFSDYHSELNMSSLELGDSALYFCASSLEVTSAWGTQYFGPGTRLLVL.

The chain carries TRBV30 and TRBJ1-6; D ambiguous. The CDR3 covers 16 residues. V was trimmed by 4 bases and J by 7 bases, leaving 20 bases between them. CDR1 is GTSNPN and CDR2 is SVGIG in the germline V gene (reference sequence). In DNA form, the CDR3 reads TGTGCCTGGACCATCGGCAGCGCCCCACGAAATTCACCCCTCCACTTT. It translates to CAWTIGSAPRNSPLHF.

CDR3: CASSVQVMDTEAFF. The CDR3 nucleotides read TGTGCCAGCAGCGTACAGGTTATGGACACTGAAGCTTTCTTT. This rearrangement joins TRBV9 to TRBJ1-1; D not certain. Germline V gene sequence: CDR1 SGDLS, CDR2 YYNGEE. CDR3 length equals 14 residues. V was trimmed by 1 base and J by 3 bases, leaving 10 bases between them.

This chain joins TRBV18 and TRBJ2-5; TRBD1 matches 8 bases. The CDR3 runs to 19 residues. Germline V gene lookup returns CDR1 KGHSH and CDR2 LQKENI. Trimming cost V 3 bases and J 3 bases; bases outside gene matches: 18. For the CDR3, the DNA is TGTGCCAGCTCACCCCTGGCAGGGGGCAGGGGGAGATTAGAAGAGACCCAGTACTTC. It is translated as CASSPLAGGRGRLEETQYF.

This clone was seen a handful of times. This chain uses TRBV5-1 with TRBJ1-1; D is possibly TRBD1 (5 bases). This CDR3 contains 13 residues. Trimming took 4 bases from V and 4 from J, leaving 11 bases between them. Germline assignment: CDR1 SGHRS and CDR2 YFSETQ. CDR3 loop: CASSITGATEAFF. The CDR3 nucleotides read TGCGCCAGCAGCATTACAGGTGCCACTGAAGCTTTCTTT.

In regard to this clone: One junction end does not reproduce the germline sequence, and a read error may be involved. The chain links TRBV7-7 to TRBJ2-5; D possibly corresponds to TRBD2 (6 bases). This CDR3 region has 14 residues. Germline V CDR1 and CDR2: SSHAT, FNYEAQ (reference sequence). The CDR3: CASSTREAGVTQYF. The CDR3 DNA reads TGTGCTAGCAGCACGCGGGAAGCCGGGGTGACCCAGTACTTC.

V gene TRBV6-5 combines with J gene TRBJ2-7; tentatively, D is TRBD2 (6 bases). This CDR3 is 13 amino acids long. The germline gives CDR1 MNHEY, CDR2 SVGAGI. Trimming removed 10 bases from V and 1 base from J, with 14 bases in between. DNA for the CDR3: TGTGCCACCCAGGGACTCGAGTCCTACGAGCAGTACTTC. It is translated as CATQGLESYEQYF.

The rearrangement joins TRBV10-3 to TRBJ1-1; TRBD1 might be the D (5 bases). The germline V gene has CDR1 ENHRY and CDR2 SYGVKD. The CDR3 covers 13 residues. Trimming removed 6 bases at V and 5 bases at J, with 13 bases between. The CDR3 sequence: CAISAGGRTEAFF. CDR3 DNA: TGTGCCATCAGCGCGGGGGGGAGGACTGAAGCTTTCTTT.

The chain employs TRBV27 and TRBJ1-6; 8 bases are shared with TRBD1. With V trimmed by 4 bases and J by 9 bases, 14 bases remained unmatched. The CDR3 runs to 17 residues. In germline, CDR1 is MNHEY, CDR2 SMNVEV (reference sequence). Written as DNA, the CDR3 is TGTGCCAGCAGTTCCCGACAGGGGTCGGCCGGAATTTCACCCCTCCACTTT. Amino acids: CASSSRQGSAGISPLHF.

V gene TRBV6-5 combines with J gene TRBJ1-1; D might be TRBD1 (6 bases). The CDR3 runs 13 residues. Germline CDR1 and CDR2: MNHEY and SVGAGI. V was trimmed by 6 bases and J by 4 bases, leaving 12 bases between them. CDR3 nucleotide sequence: TGTGCCAGCAGCTCCAGGGGATCCACTGAAGCTTTCTTT. Amino acids: CASSSRGSTEAFF.

The chain links TRBV2 to TRBJ1-2, with D perhaps matching TRBD1 (6 bases). The CDR3 has 14 amino acids. V was pared by 4 bases and J by 2 bases, with 11 bases between. In germline, CDR1 is SNHLY, CDR2 FYNNEI. The CDR3 protein is CASSGGGPNYGYTF. CDR3 nucleotide sequence: TGTGCCAGCAGTGGGGGGGGGCCCAACTATGGCTACACCTTC.

The J gene is TRBJ1-2, the V gene TRBV29-1, with D possibly matching TRBD1 (5 bases). The CDR3 totals 13 residues. Germline V gene lookup returns CDR1 SQVTM and CDR2 ANQGSEA. Trimming took 8 bases from V and 3 from J, leaving 16 bases between them. The chain's CDR3 is CSCRREGDYGYTF. CDR3 DNA sequence: TGCAGCTGCCGGAGGGAAGGGGACTATGGCTACACCTTC. Using reference TRBV29-1 and TRBJ1-2 for the parts outside the CDR3, the full variable domain is SAVISQKPSRDICQRGTSLTIQCQVDSQVTMMFWYRQQPGQSLTLIATANQGSEATYESGFVIDKFPISRPNLTFSTLTVSNMSPEDSSIYLCSCRREGDYGYTFGSGTRLTVV.